A single sample is the source of the 32 T cell receptor beta chains below, sequenced in a study of shared clonotypes between healthy human individuals. This table comes from immunoSEQ multiplex PCR, and its TCRdb copy is limited to in-frame clones, with some not included. The sample lists over a million clones; 75% to 80% were seen once. Specimen: memory CD4+ T cells from PBMCs. This sample's subset: CD45RA-negative fraction. The receptors were sampled from a man between 18 and 29 years old in good health. Some clones in this sample may be carry-over from other donors' samples.

The gene calls are TRBV28 and TRBJ2-7; a weak D match, TRBD2 (6 bases). The V end was cut by 6 bases, the J end by 2 bases, with 17 bases between. Germline CDR1 and CDR2: MDHEN and SYDVKM. The CDR3 is 15 residues long. The CDR3 DNA follows: TGTGCCAGCAGCAATTTCGGCGGGGAGGCCTACGAGCAGTACTTC. Translated: CASSNFGGEAYEQYF.

The chain is built from TRBV18 and TRBJ2-2, with 8 bases identical to TRBD2. The CDR3 covers 16 residues. Trimming took 2 bases from V and 1 from J; bases not matched to a gene: 3. The germline V gene has CDR1 KGHSH and CDR2 LQKENI. CDR3 sequence reads: CASSPFTSGNTGELFF. CDR3 nucleotides: TGTGCCAGCTCACCATTCACTAGCGGGAACACCGGGGAGCTGTTTTTT.

This sequence joins TRBV15 and TRBJ1-2; D uncertain. Trimming stripped 0 bases from V and 4 bases from J, with 12 bases between. The CDR3 is 15 amino acids. Germline V gene sequence: CDR1 LNHNV, CDR2 YYDKDF (reference sequence). The CDR3 sequence is CATSRDPAGGYGYTF. The CDR3, as DNA: TGTGCCACCAGCAGAGATCCCGCAGGAGGCTATGGCTACACCTTC.

This chain connects TRBV27 to TRBJ2-7; either TRBD1 or TRBD2 may supply D (5 bases each). The V gene's germline CDR1 is MNHEY and CDR2 SMNVEV (reference sequence). Trimming took 5 bases from V and 2 from J, leaving 10 bases between them. This CDR3 has 13 residues. The chain's CDR3 is CASSIRETYEQYF. The CDR3 DNA follows: TGTGCCAGCAGTATCAGGGAGACCTACGAGCAGTACTTC.

CDR3 nucleotides: TGTGCCAGCAGTGAAGTGGGGGCCAGTAGCACAGATACGCAGTATTTT. This translates into CASSEVGASSTDTQYF. This chain uses TRBV6-1 with TRBJ2-3; possibly TRBD1 for D (6 bases). The CDR3 spans 16 residues. Deletions cut 1 base from V and 0 bases from J, with 11 bases between. Per the germline V gene, CDR1 is MNHNS and CDR2 is SASEGT.

V is TRBV5-1 and J is TRBJ1-1, with D maybe TRBD1 (6 bases). V was clipped by 2 bases and J by 7 bases, with 12 bases between them. Looked up from germline, CDR1 is SGHRS and CDR2 is YFSETQ. The length of the CDR3 is 13 residues. The CDR3 sequence is CASSFGQSNEAFF. For the CDR3, the DNA is TGCGCCAGCAGCTTCGGACAGTCCAATGAAGCTTTCTTT.

The table lists this clone with a count of one. This sequence joins TRBV6-1 and TRBJ2-7, with 8 bases matching TRBD1. The germline V gene encodes CDR1 MNHNS and CDR2 SASEGT. The CDR3 totals 14 residues. Losses at the gene ends were 6 bases for V and 3 bases for J; bases not matched to a gene: 7. The CDR3 sequence is CASSRQGPVYEQYF. The CDR3, as DNA: TGTGCCAGCAGCAGACAGGGGCCTGTCTACGAGCAGTACTTC.

This chain connects TRBV6-6 to TRBJ2-3; the D gene is possibly TRBD2 (6 bases). The ends were cut back, 9 bases at V and 8 bases at J, with 18 bases in the middle. The CDR3 sequence is 13 residues long. Germline V gene data show CDR1 as MNHNY and CDR2 as SVGAGI (reference sequence). DNA of the CDR3: TGTGCCAGGGGGGGACTCAGAGGCGGTACGCAGTATTTT. Protein sequence: CARGGLRGGTQYF.

This rearrangement joins TRBV11-2 to TRBJ2-3; 14 nucleotides match TRBD2. Germline loops: CDR1 SGHAT, CDR2 FQNNGV. This CDR3 is 16 amino acids long. J gave up 6 bases and V 5 bases, and 7 bases lay outside the gene matches. This CDR3 reads CASSLGTSGSWDTQYF. In DNA, the CDR3 is TGTGCCAGCAGCCTCGGGACTAGCGGGAGCTGGGATACGCAGTATTTT.

The gene calls are TRBV5-1 and TRBJ1-2; the D gene is possibly TRBD1 (5 bases). Per germline, CDR1 SGHRS and CDR2 YFSETQ. V dropped 1 base and J dropped 4 bases, with 11 bases sitting between them. The CDR3 sequence is 14 residues long. Here the CDR3 DNA reads TGCGCCAGCAGCTTGCCCCTCGGGGGCTATGGCTACACCTTC. It translates to CASSLPLGGYGYTF.

The chain uses TRBV6-5 and TRBJ2-1; 11 positions agree with TRBD2. Trimming removed 3 bases from V and 10 bases from J; junction bases left unmatched: 8. From germline, CDR1 is MNHEY and CDR2 SVGAGI. The CDR3 length is 15 residues. Here the CDR3 reads CASSYIAGGPGEQFF. For the CDR3, the DNA is TGTGCCAGCAGTTATATAGCGGGAGGGCCTGGGGAGCAGTTCTTC.

Regarding this clone: Different DNA sequences within this sample yield the same CDR3. This sequence joins TRBV29-1 and TRBJ2-3, with a tentative D call TRBD2 (5 bases). The V gene lost 3 bases and the J gene lost 1 base, with 8 bases spanning the gap. CDR1 is SQVTM and CDR2 is ANQGSEA in the germline V gene. The CDR3 loop spans 13 amino acids. CDR3: CSVDRGGTDTQYF. The CDR3 nucleotides read TGCAGCGTTGACCGGGGAGGCACAGATACGCAGTATTTT.

The V and J genes are TRBV5-6 and TRBJ2-2; maybe TRBD2 (6 bases). The CDR3 length is 13 residues. The V end lost 4 bases, the J end lost 5 bases, and 9 bases lay between the germline ends. The V gene's germline CDR1 is SGHDT and CDR2 YYEEEE. The CDR3 spells CASSLLATGELFF. DNA of the CDR3: TGTGCCAGCAGCCTACTAGCTACCGGGGAGCTGTTTTTT. Together with reference TRBV5-6 and TRBJ2-2, the CDR3 gives the full variable domain: DAGVTQSPTHLIKTRGQQVTLRCSPKSGHDTVSWYQQALGQGPQFIFQYYEEEERQRGNFPDRFSGHQFPNYSSELNVNALLLGDSALYLCASSLLATGELFFGEGSRLTVL.

This clone was recorded a few times. V is TRBV5-1 and J is TRBJ2-5; 7 bases match TRBD2. The length of the CDR3 is 15 residues. With 4 bases clipped from V and 1 base from J, the junction kept 7 bases outside the gene matches. CDR1 SGHRS and CDR2 YFSETQ come from the germline V gene. The DNA of the CDR3 is TGCGCCAGCAGCCCGTTACTAGCGCCCCAAGAGACCCAGTACTTC. Translated: CASSPLLAPQETQYF.

V usage is TRBV11-3 and J usage is TRBJ2-5; a possible D gene is TRBD1 (6 bases). The V gene lost 1 base and the J gene lost 3 bases, with 15 bases spanning the gap. CDR3 size: 16 residues. Germline lookup yields CDR1 SGHNT and CDR2 YENEEA. Here the CDR3 DNA reads TGTGCCAGCAGCTTAGGGGCGCTCCCAGGGGAAGAGACCCAGTACTTC. Encoded protein: CASSLGALPGEETQYF. The entire variable domain, with the rest obtained from reference TRBV11-3 and TRBJ2-5, is as follows: EAGVVQSPRYKIIEKKQPVAFWCNPISGHNTLYWYLQNLGQGPELLIRYENEEAVDDSQLPKDRFSAERLKGVDSTLKIQPAELGDSAVYLCASSLGALPGEETQYFGPGTRLLVL.

This chain uses TRBV10-3 with TRBJ2-7; the match to TRBD1 covers 9 bases. The ends lost 2 bases at V and 4 bases at J; junction bases unmatched: 9. Germline-derived CDR1 and CDR2 are ENHRY and SYGVKD. The CDR3 runs to 16 residues. The CDR3 DNA reads as TGTGCCATCAGTGAGGGGGGGACAGGGTTTTTATACGAGCAGTACTTC. Its protein product is CAISEGGTGFLYEQYF.

This clone was counted at least ten times. The V call is TRBV11-1, the J call TRBJ2-4; D uncertain. Deletions cut 5 bases from V and 1 base from J, with 12 bases between. The CDR3 loop spans 15 amino acids. Germline CDR1 SGHAT, CDR2 FQDESV (reference sequence). In nucleotides, the CDR3 is TGTGCCAGCAGCCCGACGGCTGGGGCCAAAAACATTCAGTACTTC. Translation gives CASSPTAGAKNIQYF.

The chain uses TRBV28 and TRBJ1-1; no firm D call. V lost 0 bases and J 1 base, leaving 9 bases between the germline ends. CDR1 is MDHEN and CDR2 is SYDVKM in the germline V gene. This CDR3 is 15 amino acids long. The CDR3 DNA is TGTGCCAGCAGTTTATGGGCGTCCACGAACACTGAAGCTTTCTTT. It specifies CASSLWASTNTEAFF.

The CDR3 bases are TGTGCCAGCAGCTTCTTCCGCCTAGCGGGAGGAGGGTATGAGCAGTTCTTC. Translation gives CASSFFRLAGGGYEQFF. The V gene is TRBV7-8, the J gene TRBJ2-1; TRBD2 matches at 11 bases. Per germline, CDR1 SGHVS and CDR2 FQNEAQ. J lost 8 bases, V lost 3 bases, and 12 bases had no gene match. The CDR3 runs to 17 residues.

The genes are TRBV5-1 and TRBJ1-1; 8 bases fit TRBD1. This CDR3 comprises 17 residues. Germline V gene data show CDR1 as SGHRS and CDR2 as YFSETQ. V was clipped by 0 bases and J by 1 base; unmatched bases: 8. CDR3 region: CASSLAGQGAGNTEAFF. The CDR3 coding sequence is TGCGCCAGCAGCTTGGCGGGGCAGGGGGCCGGGAACACTGAAGCTTTCTTT.

This clone was detected only a few times. The V and J genes are TRBV28 and TRBJ1-2; the D is unclear. Trimming removed 3 bases from V and 8 bases from J, with 16 bases in between. Looked up from germline, CDR1 is MDHEN and CDR2 is SYDVKM. The CDR3 spans 14 residues. CDR3 residues: CASSFRTPMGGYTF. CDR3 DNA sequence: TGTGCCAGCAGTTTTCGGACCCCTATGGGCGGCTACACCTTC.

The DNA for the CDR3 is TGCGCCAGCAGCCAAGAGGACAGGGGCACTGAAGCTTTCTTT. Translation gives CASSQEDRGTEAFF. This rearrangement joins TRBV4-1 to TRBJ1-1; the match to TRBD1 covers 9 bases. V lost 0 bases to trimming and J lost 4 bases; unmatched junction nucleotides: 0. The CDR3 loop spans 14 amino acids. CDR1 is MGHRA and CDR2 is YSYEKL in the germline V gene.

V is TRBV2 and J is TRBJ2-1; the match to TRBD1 covers 12 bases. This CDR3 spans 17 amino acids. Germline CDR1 SNHLY, CDR2 FYNNEI. V shed 4 bases, J shed 6 bases, and the junction held 10 bases outside the gene matches. CDR3 nucleotides: TGTGCCAGCAGTGGGGGGACAGGGGGCGCAGGGAGCAATGAGCAGTTCTTC. Translation: CASSGGTGGAGSNEQFF.

The gene calls are TRBV5-4 and TRBJ1-2; D is ambiguous. Germline V gene lookup returns CDR1 SGHNT and CDR2 YYREEE (reference sequence). The CDR3 totals 14 residues. Between the trimmed V and J ends, which lost 0 bases and 2 bases, there was a span of 8 bases. The CDR3 DNA reads as TGTGCCAGCAGCTTGGGGTTCGGGAACTATGGCTACACCTTC. Residues: CASSLGFGNYGYTF.

The J gene is TRBJ1-5, the V gene TRBV6-5; no clear D. CDR1 and CDR2 from the germline V gene are MNHEY and SVGAGI. V dropped 4 bases and J dropped 0 bases, with 13 bases sitting between them. There are 16 residues in the CDR3. CDR3 nucleotides: TGTGCCAGCAGTTCCGCAGCTGGGTATAGCAATCAGCCCCAGCATTTT. Translated, it gives CASSSAAGYSNQPQHF.

This chain uses TRBV5-6 with TRBJ2-7, with 9 positions matching TRBD1. Trimming cost V 2 bases and J 1 base; bases outside gene matches: 1. The CDR3 contains 14 residues. From germline, CDR1 is SGHDT and CDR2 YYEEEE. DNA of the CDR3: TGTGCCAGCAGCTTCGGGACAGGGTCCTACGAGCAGTACTTC. Translation: CASSFGTGSYEQYF.

The chain employs TRBV19 and TRBJ1-2; D may be TRBD1 (5 bases). Per the germline V gene, CDR1 is LNHDA and CDR2 is SQIVND (reference sequence). The V gene lost 7 bases and the J gene lost 1 base, with 13 bases spanning the gap. The CDR3 consists of 14 residues. Here the CDR3 DNA reads TGTGCCAGTATTTCGGACACAAGTAACTATGGCTACACCTTC. It translates to CASISDTSNYGYTF.

This clone was observed a few times. J is TRBJ2-3 and V is TRBV6-1, with D unresolved. CDR3 size: 14 residues. Germline V gene lookup returns CDR1 MNHNS and CDR2 SASEGT. V lost 0 bases and J 4 bases, leaving 8 bases between the germline ends. CDR3 residues: CASSEADGPDTQYF. Here the CDR3 DNA reads TGTGCCAGCAGTGAAGCGGACGGTCCAGATACGCAGTATTTT.

V is TRBV11-2 and J is TRBJ1-2, with 9 bases matching TRBD1. CDR3 size: 16 residues. Trimming at V came to 1 base and at J to 2 bases, leaving 5 bases not matched to a gene. Looked up from germline, CDR1 is SGHAT and CDR2 is FQNNGV. Written as DNA, the CDR3 is TGTGCCAGCAGCTTAGGATTCACAGGGGGCAACTATGGCTACACCTTC. It specifies CASSLGFTGGNYGYTF.

The chain couples TRBV5-1 to TRBJ2-3, with D possibly TRBD2 on 6 matching bases. The CDR3 runs to 20 residues. CDR1 is SGHRS, CDR2 YFSETQ, per germline. The V and J ends lost 3 bases and 0 bases respectively, with 26 bases between them. CDR3 bases: TGCGCCAGCAGCTCCTACCCCCGAAGTAGCGGAGCCTCTAGCACAGATACGCAGTATTTT. Residues: CASSSYPRSSGASSTDTQYF.

The chain links TRBV14 to TRBJ2-3; weak D call: TRBD2 (5 bases). From germline, CDR1 is SGHDN and CDR2 FVKESK. V lost 0 bases and J 8 bases, leaving 9 bases between the germline ends. The CDR3 has 13 amino acids. As DNA, the CDR3 is TGTGCCAGCAGCCAAGATCGAGGGAGTACGCAGTATTTT. This gives the protein CASSQDRGSTQYF. Variable domain in full (rest from reference TRBV14 and TRBJ2-3): EAGVTQFPSHSVIEKGQTVTLRCDPISGHDNLYWYRRVMGKEIKFLLHFVKESKQDESGMPNNRFLAERTGGTYSTLKVQPAELEDSGVYFCASSQDRGSTQYFGPGTRLTVL.

V is TRBV20-1 and J is TRBJ2-1; D is ambiguous. Germline CDR1 and CDR2: DFQATT and SNEGSKA (reference sequence). V shed 5 bases and J shed 5 bases, with 7 bases lying between them. The CDR3 contains 11 residues. CDR3 in amino acids: CSAGPHNEQFF. CDR3 nucleotide sequence: TGCAGTGCTGGCCCTCACAATGAGCAGTTCTTC.